This TCR beta chain was observed in a study of cytomegalovirus exposure and HLA in healthy donors. The length of the CDR3 is 16 residues. V was pared by 4 bases and J by 5 bases, with 21 bases between. From germline, CDR1 is MNHNS and CDR2 SASEGT. With 60 Vbeta and 13 Jbeta primers, the PCR was carried out. The table came from immunoSEQ multiplex PCR; TCRdb's copy has only in-frame clones and leaves some out. The sample includes 200,000 to 250,000 clones, around 83% of them seen just once. The sample consisted of PBMCs. This sequence originates from a woman in her 40s in good health and CMV-seronegative. This chain links TRBV6-1 with TRBJ2-7; D perhaps matches TRBD2 (6 bases). The CDR3 reads CASSAFLGTSLHEQYF. CDR3 coding DNA: TGTGCCAGCAGTGCCTTCCTCGGGACTTCTCTCCACGAGCAGTACTTC.